This entry is about one T cell receptor beta chain. V lost 5 bases, J lost 2 bases, and 12 bases lay in between. The CDR3 is made up of 15 amino acids. Germline values: CDR1 MNHEY, CDR2 SVGAGI. This specimen comes from a study of T cell changes during pregnancy in multiple sclerosis. Using immunoSEQ multiplex PCR, the repertoire was profiled, and TCRdb retains in-frame clones only, with some absent. The profile covers over 55,000 clones, with 92% appearing a single time and 2.3% taken by the ten largest. This sequence was found in a female donor with multiple sclerosis, enrolled in a pregnancy study. The sequencing here drew on peripheral blood, taken in the first trimester of pregnancy. The chain has TRBV6-5 and TRBJ2-2; D unclear. The CDR3 loop reads CASSPLRQNTGELFF. The CDR3 region has the DNA TGTGCCAGCAGTCCCCTGCGTCAAAACACCGGGGAGCTGTTTTTT.